Shown below are 22 T cell receptor beta chains from a single sample sequenced in a study of blood T cell repertoires in COVID-19. Measured with immunoSEQ multiplex PCR; TCRdb has only the in-frame clones, and not every one. In the table there are roughly 140,000 clones, 80% to 90% of which are singletons. Specimen: peripheral blood. All receptors derive from a man aged 70-80 years with acute or convalescent COVID-19.

This rearrangement joins TRBV5-1 to TRBJ2-7; 14 bases fit TRBD2. The junction had 17 bases not matched to a gene; V was cut back by 4 bases and J by 5 bases. The CDR3 has 19 residues. Germline assignment: CDR1 SGHRS and CDR2 YFSETQ. This chain's CDR3 is CASSLTIPGLAGVGNEQYF. In DNA, the CDR3 is TGCGCCAGCAGCCTGACCATCCCGGGACTAGCGGGAGTCGGCAACGAGCAGTACTTC.

The chain uses TRBV6-2 or TRBV6-3 and TRBJ2-7, with TRBD2 matching 11 bases. Germline loops: CDR1 MNHEY, CDR2 SVGEGT. V lost 6 bases and J lost 3; bases outside the gene matches: 7. CDR3 size: 15 residues. The CDR3 sequence: CASSRGLAEGYEQYF. The CDR3 DNA is TGTGCCAGCAGCCGGGGACTAGCGGAAGGCTACGAGCAGTACTTC.

The J gene is TRBJ2-2, the V gene TRBV6-2 or TRBV6-3; 9 bases fit TRBD1. Germline V gene sequence: CDR1 MNHEY, CDR2 SVGEGT. The length of the CDR3 is 14 residues. With 4 bases clipped from V and 9 bases from J, the junction kept 6 bases outside the gene matches. CDR3 sequence: CASSSGQGYRELFF. The CDR3 coding sequence is TGTGCCAGCAGTTCCGGACAGGGGTACCGGGAGCTGTTTTTT.

This chain connects TRBV15 to TRBJ1-1; 7 bases line up with TRBD1. This CDR3 spans 16 amino acids. V lost 0 bases, J lost 0 bases, and 4 bases stayed unmatched. Germline V CDR1 and CDR2: LNHNV, YYDKDF (reference sequence). CDR3 DNA sequence: TGTGCCACCAGCAGAGATTGGGGACAGATGAACACTGAAGCTTTCTTT. Protein: CATSRDWGQMNTEAFF.

The chain has TRBV19 and TRBJ2-5; 11 positions match TRBD1. The CDR3 sequence is 16 residues long. Germline-derived CDR1 and CDR2 are LNHDA and SQIVND (reference sequence). The ends lost 5 bases at V and 5 bases at J; junction bases unmatched: 10. CDR3 region: CASSDLGTGGAETQYF. Written as DNA, the CDR3 is TGTGCCAGTAGTGACCTAGGGACAGGGGGTGCGGAGACCCAGTACTTC.

This chain connects TRBV27 to TRBJ2-2; 7 nucleotides match TRBD1. This CDR3 spans 14 amino acids. CDR1 is MNHEY and CDR2 is SMNVEV in the germline V gene (reference sequence). The V segment lost 8 bases and the J segment 3 bases; nucleotides outside the gene matches: 6. As DNA, the CDR3 is TGTGCCAGCTGGGGACAGAGGGACACCGGGGAGCTGTTTTTT. Translating gives CASWGQRDTGELFF.

The genes are TRBV27 and TRBJ2-7; 9 bases are a match to TRBD1. The CDR3 has 14 residues. With 2 bases clipped from V and 6 bases from J, the junction kept 5 bases outside the gene matches. The germline CDR1 and CDR2 sequences are MNHEY and SMNVEV (reference sequence). The CDR3 DNA follows: TGTGCCAGCAGTTTAGGGGACAGGGCGGCCGAGCAGTACTTC. This gives the protein CASSLGDRAAEQYF.

V usage is TRBV12-2 and J usage is TRBJ2-7; TRBD2, the table's D call, lacks a check against the DNA. TRBV12-2 is noted as a pseudogene. The length of the CDR3 is 17 residues. CDR3: CASRPPVEGLDFNEQYF. Here the CDR3 DNA reads TGTGCAAGTCGCCCCCCAGTGGAGGGACTAGATTTCAACGAGCAGTACTTC.

This chain links TRBV6-2 or TRBV6-3 with TRBJ1-1, with TRBD1 as a possible D gene (5 bases). In germline, CDR1 is MNHEY, CDR2 SVGEGT. The CDR3 has 13 amino acids. Trimming removed 2 bases at V and 3 bases at J, with 7 bases between. CDR3 residues: CASSYLGHTEAFF. CDR3 in DNA: TGTGCCAGCAGTTACCTGGGGCACACTGAAGCTTTCTTT.

The J gene is TRBJ1-5, the V gene TRBV19; tentative D call: TRBD1 (6 bases). V lost 4 bases, J lost 6 bases, and 13 bases lay in between. From germline, CDR1 is LNHDA and CDR2 SQIVND (reference sequence). This CDR3 region has 14 residues. Here the CDR3 reads CASSTWTVSQPQHF. DNA for the CDR3: TGTGCCAGTAGTACCTGGACAGTGAGTCAGCCCCAGCATTTT.

V is TRBV28 and J is TRBJ1-2, with a tentative D call TRBD1 (6 bases). CDR1 and CDR2 from the germline V gene are MDHEN and SYDVKM. There are 17 residues in the CDR3. Trimming took 2 bases from V and 2 from J, leaving 18 bases between them. The CDR3 region has the DNA TGTGCCAGCAGTTTAGTGTCAGGGGTCTTAGTCAACTATGGCTACACCTTC. It specifies CASSLVSGVLVNYGYTF.

V gene TRBV27 combines with J gene TRBJ1-5, with TRBD1 as a possible D gene (6 bases). This CDR3 contains 15 residues. Deletions cut 2 bases from V and 4 bases from J, with 12 bases between. CDR1 MNHEY and CDR2 SMNVEV come from the germline V gene (reference sequence). The CDR3 sequence: CASSLEYRENQPQHF. CDR3 nucleotide sequence: TGTGCCAGCAGTTTAGAGTACAGGGAGAATCAGCCCCAGCATTTT.

Only one count was recorded for this clone. The chain is built from TRBV6-2 or TRBV6-3 and TRBJ2-2; D unresolved. Trimming shortened V by 3 bases and J by 1 base, and 6 bases separated the two germline ends. The length of the CDR3 is 14 residues. CDR1 and CDR2 (germline): MNHEY, SVGEGT. In nucleotides, the CDR3 is TGTGCCAGCAGTTATTCAGGGAACACCGGGGAGCTGTTTTTT. It specifies CASSYSGNTGELFF.

This chain connects TRBV3-1 (or the pseudogene TRBV3-2) to TRBJ2-1; TRBD2 matches 13 bases. CDR1 and CDR2 from the germline V gene are LGHDT and YNNKEL (reference sequence). The CDR3 contains 17 residues. With 3 bases clipped from V and 8 bases from J, the junction kept 10 bases outside the gene matches. In nucleotides, the CDR3 is TGTGCCAGCAGCCAGGACCTACTAGCGGGAGGGGCCGATGAGCAGTTCTTC. This codes for CASSQDLLAGGADEQFF.

The J gene is TRBJ2-1, the V gene TRBV19, with TRBD2 matching 10 bases. Germline V gene sequence: CDR1 LNHDA, CDR2 SQIVND (reference sequence). This CDR3 is 19 amino acids long. Trimming took 3 bases from V and 3 from J; bases not matched to a gene: 14. The CDR3 here is CASSMGVAGGVPGYNEQFF. In DNA, the CDR3 is TGTGCCAGTAGTATGGGGGTAGCGGGAGGTGTCCCGGGCTACAATGAGCAGTTCTTC.

This sequence joins TRBV27 and TRBJ2-7; TRBD2 matches 7 bases. V trimming: 3 bases; J trimming: 2 bases; junction bases outside the gene matches: 10. The CDR3 spans 16 residues. Germline CDR1 is MNHEY and CDR2 is SMNVEV (reference sequence). Here the CDR3 DNA reads TGTGCCAGCAGTTTTAAGAGCGGGGCTACACCCTACGAGCAGTACTTC. Protein sequence: CASSFKSGATPYEQYF.

This chain uses TRBV6-5 with TRBJ2-1, with 9 bases identical to TRBD2. Per germline, CDR1 MNHEY and CDR2 SVGAGI. The CDR3 runs 16 residues. Trimming at V came to 0 bases and at J to 4 bases, leaving 4 bases not matched to a gene. The CDR3 DNA reads TGTGCCAGCAGTTACTCGAAAGCGGGAGGATACAATGAGCAGTTCTTC. Amino acid sequence: CASSYSKAGGYNEQFF.

The chain combines TRBV29-1 with TRBJ2-3; 8 bases fit TRBD1. The CDR3 has 14 amino acids. Germline assignment: CDR1 SQVTM and CDR2 ANQGSEA. V lost 6 bases and J lost 6; bases outside the gene matches: 11. The CDR3 region is CSVGDTGGSDTQYF. DNA of the CDR3: TGCAGCGTGGGGGATACAGGGGGGTCGGATACGCAGTATTTT.

The chain recombines TRBV25-1 with TRBJ1-1, with D maybe TRBD1 (5 bases). CDR3 length: 15 amino acids. From germline, CDR1 is MGHDK and CDR2 SYGVNS. Trimming pared 2 bases from V and 8 bases from J, leaving 18 bases between. The CDR3 sequence is CASSEGGLAGNEAFF. As DNA, the CDR3 is TGTGCCAGCAGTGAAGGCGGTTTGGCAGGGAACGAAGCTTTCTTT.

The chain uses TRBV3-1 (or the pseudogene TRBV3-2) and TRBJ2-2; TRBD2 is a possible D gene (6 bases). Germline V gene lookup returns CDR1 LGHDT and CDR2 YNNKEL (reference sequence). The CDR3 sequence is 14 residues long. Deletions cut 6 bases from V and 7 bases from J, with 15 bases between. The CDR3 DNA sequence: TGTGCCAGCAGGGGACTTCTTCCAAGCGGGGAGCTGTTTTTT. It yields the protein CASRGLLPSGELFF.

The chain combines TRBV5-1 with TRBJ2-7; D is possibly TRBD1 (6 bases). This CDR3 region has 15 residues. Trimming took off 0 bases at V and 3 bases at J, with 13 bases between the two ends. CDR1 is SGHRS, CDR2 YFSETQ, per germline. CDR3 in amino acids: CASSLDTGKYYEQYF. Here the CDR3 DNA reads TGCGCCAGCAGCTTGGATACAGGGAAATACTACGAGCAGTACTTC.

This clone was counted a single time. V and J are TRBV27 and TRBJ1-4; TRBD1 aligns across 8 bases. The CDR3 contains 14 residues. Germline CDR1 and CDR2: MNHEY and SMNVEV (reference sequence). V dropped 6 bases and J dropped 10; count of bases not matched to a gene: 10. The CDR3: CASSPGQGRGKLFF. CDR3 nucleotide sequence: TGTGCCAGCAGCCCCGGACAGGGTAGGGGAAAACTGTTTTTT.